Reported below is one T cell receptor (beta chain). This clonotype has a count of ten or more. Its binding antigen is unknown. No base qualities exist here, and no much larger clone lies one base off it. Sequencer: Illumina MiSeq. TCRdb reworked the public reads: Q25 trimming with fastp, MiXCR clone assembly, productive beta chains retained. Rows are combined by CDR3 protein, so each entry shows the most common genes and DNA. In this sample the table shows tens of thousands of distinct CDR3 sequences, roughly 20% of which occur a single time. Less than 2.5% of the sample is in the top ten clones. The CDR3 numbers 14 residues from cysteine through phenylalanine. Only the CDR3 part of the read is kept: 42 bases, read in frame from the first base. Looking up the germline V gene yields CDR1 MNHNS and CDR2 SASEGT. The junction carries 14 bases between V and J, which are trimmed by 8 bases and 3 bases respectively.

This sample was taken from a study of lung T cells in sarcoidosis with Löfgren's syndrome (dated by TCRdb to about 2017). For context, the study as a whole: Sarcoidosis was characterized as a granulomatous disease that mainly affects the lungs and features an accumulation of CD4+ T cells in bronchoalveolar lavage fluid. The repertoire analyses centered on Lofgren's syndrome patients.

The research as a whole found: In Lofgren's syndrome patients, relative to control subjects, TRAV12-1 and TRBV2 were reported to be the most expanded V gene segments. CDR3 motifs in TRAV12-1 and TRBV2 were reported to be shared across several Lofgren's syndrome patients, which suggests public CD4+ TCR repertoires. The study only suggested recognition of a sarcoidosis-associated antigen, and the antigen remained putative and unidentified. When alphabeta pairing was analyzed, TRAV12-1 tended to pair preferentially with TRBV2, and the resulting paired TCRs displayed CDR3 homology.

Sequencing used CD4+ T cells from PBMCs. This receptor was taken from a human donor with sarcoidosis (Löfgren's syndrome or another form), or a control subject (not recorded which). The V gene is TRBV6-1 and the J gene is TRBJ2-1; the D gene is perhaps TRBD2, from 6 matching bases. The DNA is TGTGCCAGCCCGGGTGGGCGGGACTACAATGAGCAGTTCTTC. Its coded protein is CASPGGRDYNEQFF.